The clone carrying this T cell receptor (beta chain) was found a few times. Antigen unknown. Germline V gene sequence: CDR1 MNHNY, CDR2 SVGAGI (reference sequence). Trimming pared 2 bases from V and 3 bases from J, leaving 11 bases between. The length of the CDR3 is 14 residues. TCRdb's copy holds only in-frame clones and misses some; the assay was immunoSEQ multiplex PCR. Among under 150,000 clones, approximately 86% were seen once, and the ten largest hold roughly 7.9%. Collection occurred without any documented infections or immune events in donors. The data stem from a study of identifying expanded T cells in peripheral blood. Whole-study results and caveats: Technical replicates showed around 1.2 changed clones; roughly two weeks 15 to 20; four weeks 19. Clone count variance between roughly 2-week samples rose with total template count.

This sequence joins TRBV6-6 and TRBJ2-7; D is perhaps TRBD1 (6 bases). Source material: blood. This TCR was sampled from a person aged 18 to 75 in good health. The CDR3 DNA is TGTGCCAGCAGTTACGCAGGACAGAGCTACGAGCAGTACTTC. As protein: CASSYAGQSYEQYF.